This T cell receptor (beta chain) derives from a study of spatial heterogeneity in lung cancer. MiXCR, applied by TCRdb to the 5' RACE reads, yields one record per CDR3 protein. The sample consists of about 35,000 distinct CDR3 sequences, 3% to 3.5% of them appearing once. Time point defined: sample taken at primary tumor resection. The CDR3 covers 15 residues. Germline lookup yields CDR1 SGHNT and CDR2 YYREEE (reference sequence). V was clipped by 1 base and J by 2 bases, with 12 bases between them. In its sample, this clonotype was seen many times. V gene TRBV5-4 combines with J gene TRBJ1-2, with D perhaps matching TRBD1 (5 bases). The material was normal lung tissue next to the tumor, obtained at surgery. This clonotype was obtained from a male donor with early-stage non-small cell lung cancer. The CDR3 loop is CASSLSGWANYGYTF. The CDR3 nucleotides read TGTGCCAGCAGCTTGTCAGGGTGGGCCAACTATGGCTACACCTTC.